One sample yielded the 9 T cell receptor beta chains listed below, sequenced in a study of metastatic and nonmetastatic thyroid tumors. MiXCR re-clonotyped the PCR reads for TCRdb. The sample records 30,000 to 45,000 clones, about 32% being singletons. No treatment of any kind had been given to any patient before thyroid surgery. Sequencing was performed on tumor tissue. These receptors all stem from a female donor with papillary thyroid cancer or a benign thyroid nodule (not recorded which). Some clones in this sample may be carry-over from other donors' samples.

The CDR3 nucleotides read TGTGCCAGCAGGGCCACCGGGCAGAGTAATGAAAAACTGTTTTTT. Translation: CASRATGQSNEKLFF. The rearrangement links TRBV2 to TRBJ1-4; no definite D call. CDR1 and CDR2 (germline): SNHLY, FYNNEI. Trimming cost V 6 bases and J 4 bases, with 15 bases left between them. The CDR3 covers 15 residues.

This CDR3 is CSASDADREGYTF. CDR3 in DNA: TGCAGTGCTAGTGACGCCGACAGGGAGGGCTACACCTTC. The chain recombines TRBV20-1 with TRBJ1-2; 7 bases fit TRBD1. Germline V gene lookup returns CDR1 DFQATT and CDR2 SNEGSKA (reference sequence). The junction had 9 bases not matched to a gene; V was cut back by 3 bases and J by 8 bases. This CDR3 region has 13 residues.

This sequence joins TRBV12-3 or TRBV12-4 and TRBJ2-2, with 10 positions matching TRBD1. J lost 4 bases, V lost 5 bases, and 7 bases had no gene match. This CDR3 comprises 16 residues. The CDR3 reads CASSARGQGTTGELFF. The CDR3 DNA is TGTGCCAGCAGTGCCCGGGGACAGGGGACCACCGGGGAGCTGTTTTTT.

This clone was detected ten times or more. The gene calls are TRBV10-1 and TRBJ2-2; D is undetermined. This CDR3 region has 12 residues. Looked up from germline, CDR1 is WNHNN and CDR2 is SYGVQD (reference sequence). Trimming took 10 bases from V and 1 from J, leaving 7 bases between them. DNA of the CDR3: TGCGCCACCAAAGGGAACACCGGGGAGCTGTTTTTT. It is translated as CATKGNTGELFF.

This clone appeared a few times. The chain uses TRBV9 and TRBJ2-7; 7 nucleotides agree with TRBD2. The J segment lost 6 bases and the V segment lost 0 bases, leaving 0 bases of the junction unmatched. Germline V CDR1 and CDR2: SGDLS, YYNGEE. CDR3 length equals 12 residues. CDR3 sequence: CASSVGGGEQYF. DNA of the CDR3: TGTGCCAGCAGCGTAGGGGGGGGCGAGCAGTACTTC.

The J gene is TRBJ2-1, the V gene TRBV7-2, with D perhaps TRBD1 (6 bases). The germline CDR1 and CDR2 sequences are SGHTA and FQGNSA. The germline V and J ends were trimmed by 0 bases and 12 bases, with 18 bases remaining between them. This CDR3 region has 15 residues. CDR3 DNA: TGTGCCAGCAGCTTAGCCCCCGGGACACCCGATGGGCAGTTCTTC. The encoded protein is CASSLAPGTPDGQFF. Based on the CDR3 plus reference TRBV7-2 and TRBJ2-1, the full variable domain is GAGVSQSPSNKVTEKGKDVELRCDPISGHTALYWYRQSLGQGLEFLIYFQGNSAPDKSGLPSDRFSAERTGGSVSTLTIQRTQQEDSAVYLCASSLAPGTPDGQFFGPGTRLTVL.

The V gene is TRBV7-2, the J gene TRBJ1-2; 10 bases are a match to TRBD1. The CDR3 length is 14 residues. From germline, CDR1 is SGHTA and CDR2 FQGNSA. V dropped 3 bases and J dropped 8; count of bases not matched to a gene: 6. The CDR3 region has the DNA TGTGCCAGCAGCTTCGGGGGACAGGGGTTGGGCTACACCTTC. Its protein is CASSFGGQGLGYTF.

The CDR3: CASSPLTMNTEAFF. The CDR3 DNA reads as TGTGCCAGCAGCCCCCTCACCATGAACACTGAAGCTTTCTTT. The chain recombines TRBV5-8 with TRBJ1-1; D gene uncertain. Trimming removed 4 bases from V and 0 bases from J, with 10 bases in between. The germline CDR1 and CDR2 sequences are SGHTS and YDEGEE. This CDR3 comprises 14 residues.

This chain links TRBV28 with TRBJ1-2; tentatively, D is TRBD1 (6 bases). The CDR3 is 14 amino acids. Between the trimmed V and J ends, which lost 5 bases and 4 bases, there was a span of 14 bases. The germline V gene encodes CDR1 MDHEN and CDR2 SYDVKM. CDR3 coding DNA: TGTGCCAGCAGTCTTACAGGGAAGGGCTATGGCTACACCTTC. Encoded protein: CASSLTGKGYGYTF.